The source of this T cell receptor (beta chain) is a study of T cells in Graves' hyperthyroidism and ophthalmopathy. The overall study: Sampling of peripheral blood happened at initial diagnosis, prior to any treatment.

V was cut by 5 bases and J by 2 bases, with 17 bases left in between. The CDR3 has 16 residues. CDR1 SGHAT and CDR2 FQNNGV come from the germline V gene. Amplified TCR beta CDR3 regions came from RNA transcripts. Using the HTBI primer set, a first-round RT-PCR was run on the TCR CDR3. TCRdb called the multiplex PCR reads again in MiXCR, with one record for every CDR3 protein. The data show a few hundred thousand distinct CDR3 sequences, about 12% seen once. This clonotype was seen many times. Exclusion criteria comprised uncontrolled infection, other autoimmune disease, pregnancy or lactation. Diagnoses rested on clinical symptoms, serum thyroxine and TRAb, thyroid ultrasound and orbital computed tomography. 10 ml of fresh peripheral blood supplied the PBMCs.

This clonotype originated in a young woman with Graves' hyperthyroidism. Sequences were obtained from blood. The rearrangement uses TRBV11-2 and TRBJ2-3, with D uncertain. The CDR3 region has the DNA TGTGCCAGCAGCCTGAATTCGGACGTCAACACAGATACGCAGTATTTT. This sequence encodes CASSLNSDVNTDTQYF.